This TCR beta chain was recorded in a study of T-cell reconstitution after alpha-beta-depleted transplantation in children (dated by TCRdb to about 2016). Turning to the overall study: The study quantitatively tracked T-cell immune reconstitution after TCRalphabeta/CD19-depleted allogeneic hematopoietic cell transplantation in children using TCR repertoire profiling.

The treatment or condition label, as the study defines it: allogeneic hematopoietic cell transplantation with graft depleted of TCRalphabeta T cells and CD19 B cells. The children who served as transplant recipients had been given grafts of TCRalphabeta/CD19-depleted allogeneic hematopoietic cells. The paper's findings and limits, for the study overall: About two months after transplant, the apparently early recovery of alphabetaT-cell counts reportedly depended on just several hundred clones that had expanded rapidly and came from non-depleted graft cells. The frequencies of hyperexpanded clones fell over the following months, and after one year, T-cell counts and TCRbeta diversity were mostly attributed to newly produced T cells. In some patients, the high TCRbeta diversity seen at day 60 was put down to recipient T cells and intrathymic progenitors that had survived conditioning.

The method was PCR. Instrument on record: Illumina HiSeq 2500. TCR library preparation used molecular barcoding, with unique molecular identifiers applied to normalize quantification of the TCRbeta repertoire. The public reads were run again by TCRdb, first through fastp at Q25 and then through MiXCR, and only productive beta chains were kept. One record per CDR3 amino acid sequence lists the most common genes and DNA. This sample has roughly 340,000 distinct CDR3 sequences in its table, and around 15% of those were observed once. The ten largest make up approximately 38% of the sample. The germline ends are 11 bases apart after V is trimmed by 3 bases and J by 1 base. Taken from the germline V gene, the CDR1 and CDR2 loops are LGHNT and FRNRAP. From cysteine to phenylalanine, the CDR3 is 15 amino acids long. The entry retains the CDR3 DNA only, 45 bases that are in frame from base 1. This clonotype was observed many times. Its antigen is not yet known. Within one base of it there is no much larger clone, and no base qualities were kept.

The rearrangement combines TRBV12-5 with TRBJ2-3; the D gene is unclear. This receptor was taken from a male patient aged 2 to 9 who had a stem cell transplant for acute lymphoblastic leukemia, so the T cells may come from the graft donor. The sequences come from PBMCs, mostly from graft donor cells, collected 360 days after TCRalphabeta/CD19-depleted stem cell transplant. The CDR3 protein is CASGLGLSGTDTQYF. The nucleotide sequence reads TGTGCTAGTGGTTTAGGTTTAAGCGGCACAGATACGCAGTATTTT.